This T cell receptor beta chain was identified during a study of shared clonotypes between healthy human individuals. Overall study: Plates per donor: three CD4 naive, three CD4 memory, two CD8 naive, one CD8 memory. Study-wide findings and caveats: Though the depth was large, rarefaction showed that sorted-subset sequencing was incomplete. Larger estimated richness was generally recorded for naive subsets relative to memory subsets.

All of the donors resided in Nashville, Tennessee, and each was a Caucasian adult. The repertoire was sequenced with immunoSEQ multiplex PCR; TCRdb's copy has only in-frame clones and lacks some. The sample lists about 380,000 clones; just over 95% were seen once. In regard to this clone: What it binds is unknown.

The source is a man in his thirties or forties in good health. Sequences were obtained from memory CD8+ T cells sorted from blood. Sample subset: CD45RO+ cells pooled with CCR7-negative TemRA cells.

The CDR3 DNA reads TGTGCCTGGAGTGGGGTGGTCCAAGAGACCCAGTACTTC. It translates to CAWSGVVQETQYF. This sequence joins TRBV30 and TRBJ2-5; D gene ambiguous. With 1 base removed from V and 1 base from J, the gap between germline ends came to 7 bases. There are 13 residues in the CDR3. CDR1 and CDR2 from the germline V gene are GTSNPN and SVGIG (reference sequence).